These 24 T cell receptor beta chains were all obtained from the same sample, sequenced in a study of identical twins. TCRdb passed the 5' RACE reads through MiXCR, listing each CDR3 protein once. The sample carries roughly 720,000 distinct CDR3 sequences, about 18% recorded once. Separately, the same data were catalogued under a study of T cells expressing NK-cell markers.

The material sequenced was PBMCs. The origin of the receptors is a woman younger than 35 in good health.

The V call is TRBV11-2, the J call TRBJ2-7; 14 positions agree with TRBD2. CDR1 and CDR2 from the germline V gene are SGHAT and FQNNGV. CDR3 length: 16 residues. Trimming removed 5 bases from V and 3 bases from J; junction bases left unmatched: 6. CDR3 nucleotide sequence: TGTGCCAGCAGCCCCGGACTAGCGGGAGGATTCTACGAGCAGTACTTC. Its protein product is CASSPGLAGGFYEQYF.

The CDR3 region is CATSRDTGANYEQYF. The CDR3 DNA reads as TGTGCCACCAGCAGAGATACGGGGGCCAACTACGAGCAGTACTTC. This sequence joins TRBV15 and TRBJ2-7; TRBD1 or TRBD2 may be the D gene (6 bases each). Germline-derived CDR1 and CDR2 are LNHNV and YYDKDF (reference sequence). The ends were cut back, 0 bases at V and 3 bases at J, with 12 bases in the middle. This CDR3 comprises 15 residues.

The chain employs TRBV7-9 and TRBJ2-5; 15 bases fit TRBD2. The CDR3 is made up of 16 amino acids. Trimming took 5 bases from V and 4 from J; bases not matched to a gene: 5. Germline lookup yields CDR1 SEHNR and CDR2 FQNEAQ (reference sequence). The CDR3 nucleotides read TGTGCCAGCAGCCCGGGACTAGCGGGAGGAGGAGAGACCCAGTACTTC. Residues: CASSPGLAGGGETQYF.

This clonotype was seen more than once but under ten times. The chain recombines TRBV5-6 with TRBJ2-1, with 7 bases fitting TRBD2. J lost 10 bases, V lost 4 bases, and 11 bases had no gene match. Per the germline V gene, CDR1 is SGHDT and CDR2 is YYEEEE. The length of the CDR3 is 14 residues. DNA of the CDR3: TGTGCCAGCAGCGCAGCGGGACTCCCCACAGAGCAGTTCTTC. Translation gives CASSAAGLPTEQFF.

The genes are TRBV29-1 and TRBJ2-7, with no clear D. This CDR3 contains 12 residues. V was clipped by 4 bases and J by 3 bases, with 10 bases between them. Germline V gene sequence: CDR1 SQVTM, CDR2 ANQGSEA. The CDR3 DNA sequence: TGCAGCGTTGTGGGCATAAGCTACGAGCAGTACTTC. Its protein product is CSVVGISYEQYF.

This clonotype was counted only a few times. This rearrangement joins TRBV4-3 to TRBJ2-1; the match to TRBD2 covers 7 bases. This CDR3 comprises 15 residues. Germline V gene data show CDR1 as LGHNA and CDR2 as YSLEER. J gave up 0 bases and V 6 bases, and 5 bases lay outside the gene matches. The DNA for the CDR3 is TGCGCCAGCAGACGCGGGACTAACTCCTACAATGAGCAGTTCTTC. Amino acids: CASRRGTNSYNEQFF.

V is TRBV7-8 and J is TRBJ2-3; 7 bases agree with TRBD1. Germline loops: CDR1 SGHVS, CDR2 FQNEAQ. The CDR3 extends over 16 amino acids. Losses at the gene ends were 3 bases for V and 2 bases for J; bases not matched to a gene: 8. The CDR3 DNA reads TGTGCCAGCAGCTTCTTCCGGGACAGTTACACAGATACGCAGTATTTT. This encodes CASSFFRDSYTDTQYF.

The chain joins TRBV12-3 or TRBV12-4 to TRBJ2-1; no firm D call. The length of the CDR3 is 12 residues. The V and J ends lost 6 bases and 9 bases respectively, with 12 bases between them. CDR3 protein: CASSPPVSEQFF. CDR3 bases: TGTGCCAGCAGCCCCCCCGTAAGTGAGCAGTTCTTC.

This clonotype was detected many times. The rearrangement links TRBV12-3 or TRBV12-4 to TRBJ1-2; D is possibly TRBD1 (6 bases). The V gene lost 5 bases and the J gene lost 9 bases, with 13 bases spanning the gap. The length of the CDR3 is 12 residues. CDR3 coding DNA: TGTGCCAGCAGTCCACTACAGGGAAGCTACACCTTC. This encodes CASSPLQGSYTF.

This clonotype has at least ten counts. This rearrangement joins TRBV12-3 or TRBV12-4 to TRBJ2-3; TRBD2 matches 7 bases. Unmatched junction bases numbered 1, after V lost 6 bases and J lost 1 base. This CDR3 spans 13 amino acids. Here the CDR3 reads CASRAGGTDTQYF. CDR3 nucleotide sequence: TGTGCCAGCAGGGCGGGGGGCACAGATACGCAGTATTTT.

This clonotype was counted a few times. V gene TRBV30 combines with J gene TRBJ1-6; the D is unclear. The CDR3 length is 15 residues. Per germline, CDR1 GTSNPN and CDR2 SVGIG (reference sequence). V lost 1 base, J lost 0 bases, and 7 bases lay in between. The DNA of the CDR3 is TGTGCCTGGAGTGCTGGTTCCTCCTATAATTCACCCCTCCACTTT. Translation gives CAWSAGSSYNSPLHF.

This clonotype appeared a few times. The rearrangement uses TRBV6-1 and TRBJ2-7; 7 bases are shared with TRBD1. With V trimmed by 7 bases and J by 5 bases, 8 bases remained unmatched. The CDR3 has 13 amino acids. CDR1 and CDR2 (germline): MNHNS, SASEGT. The CDR3 nucleotides are TGTGCCAGCACCAGGGGCAGGGGGAACGAGCAGTACTTC. It encodes CASTRGRGNEQYF.

This clonotype occurred a few times. The chain recombines TRBV5-1 with TRBJ2-5; D is unresolved. V lost 4 bases, J lost 1 base, and 20 bases lay in between. The CDR3 runs 17 residues. Germline V gene data show CDR1 as SGHRS and CDR2 as YFSETQ. The CDR3 protein is CASSPRGGTVIQETQYF. The CDR3, as DNA: TGCGCCAGCAGCCCGCGTGGCGGCACGGTGATCCAAGAGACCCAGTACTTC.

The chain carries TRBV5-1 and TRBJ2-7; no clear D gene. This CDR3 is built from 11 residues. Looked up from germline, CDR1 is SGHRS and CDR2 is YFSETQ. V shed 3 bases and J shed 6 bases, with 7 bases lying between them. This chain's CDR3 is CASSYQFEQYF. In nucleotides, the CDR3 is TGCGCCAGCAGCTACCAGTTCGAGCAGTACTTC.

The V and J genes are TRBV12-3 or TRBV12-4 and TRBJ2-4; D is perhaps TRBD1 (6 bases). This CDR3 has 16 residues. Trimming cost V 7 bases and J 1 base, with 17 bases left between them. Here the CDR3 reads CASTQGMGWAKNIQYF. The DNA of the CDR3 is TGTGCCAGCACTCAGGGGATGGGATGGGCCAAAAACATTCAGTACTTC.

The chain combines TRBV12-3 or TRBV12-4 with TRBJ2-7, with 8 bases aligning to TRBD1. This CDR3 spans 15 amino acids. V was pared by 6 bases and J by 4 bases, with 11 bases of the junction left unmatched. The CDR3 DNA follows: TGTGCCAGCAGCCCCTCCGGGACAGGCCGTTACGAGCAGTACTTC. It yields the protein CASSPSGTGRYEQYF.

This clonotype was detected only a few times. This sequence joins TRBV12-3 or TRBV12-4 and TRBJ1-4; 7 nucleotides match TRBD1. V shed 3 bases, J shed 7 bases, and the junction held 8 bases outside the gene matches. The CDR3 is 15 residues long. CDR3 nucleotides: TGTGCCAGCAGTTTTTGGAGGGGGCGAGGTGAAAAACTGTTTTTT. Its protein product is CASSFWRGRGEKLFF.

This clonotype was seen only a few times. The chain is built from TRBV12-3 or TRBV12-4 and TRBJ1-1; D not certain. This CDR3 contains 13 residues. Trimming shortened V by 1 base and J by 5 bases, and 8 bases separated the two germline ends. DNA of the CDR3: TGTGCCAGCAGTTTAGAGGCACGGACTGAAGCTTTCTTT. Residues: CASSLEARTEAFF.

The sample holds a few counts of this clonotype. The V gene is TRBV9, the J gene TRBJ2-6, with TRBD1 matching over 7 bases. V shed 3 bases and J 2 bases; nucleotides not matched to a gene: 2. The germline V gene encodes CDR1 SGDLS and CDR2 YYNGEE. The CDR3 length is 15 residues. As DNA, the CDR3 is TGTGCCAGCAGCGAGCAGGGGGCTGGGGCCAACGTCCTGACTTTC. It specifies CASSEQGAGANVLTF.

V usage is TRBV7-9 and J usage is TRBJ2-2; D is unresolved. Trimming pared 2 bases from V and 4 bases from J, leaving 11 bases between. Germline CDR1 SEHNR, CDR2 FQNEAQ (reference sequence). The CDR3 totals 15 residues. The CDR3 DNA reads TGTGCCAGCAGCTTACGGTTTGGTGGCACCGGGGAGCTGTTTTTT. This translates into CASSLRFGGTGELFF.

The V gene is TRBV5-5, the J gene TRBJ2-1; D is unresolved. CDR1 and CDR2 (germline): SGHKS, YYEKEE (reference sequence). Deletions cut 3 bases from V and 6 bases from J, with 19 bases between. The CDR3 totals 16 residues. The CDR3 protein is CASSSQRTLPPNEQFF. DNA of the CDR3: TGTGCCAGCAGCTCTCAGAGGACCCTACCGCCCAATGAGCAGTTCTTC.

V usage is TRBV19 and J usage is TRBJ1-1; unclear D gene. The CDR3 loop spans 14 amino acids. Germline V CDR1 and CDR2: LNHDA, SQIVND (reference sequence). Trimming removed 5 bases from V and 0 bases from J, with 10 bases in between. The chain's CDR3 is CASSLTTVNTEAFF. CDR3 coding DNA: TGTGCCAGTAGTCTTACCACCGTGAACACTGAAGCTTTCTTT.

This clonotype was seen only a few times. The V gene is TRBV7-9, the J gene TRBJ2-5; maybe TRBD1 (5 bases). CDR1 SEHNR and CDR2 FQNEAQ come from the germline V gene (reference sequence). CDR3 length: 15 amino acids. V shed 3 bases and J shed 2 bases, with 13 bases lying between them. The DNA of the CDR3 is TGTGCCAGCAGCTTTGGGGCAGTGTGGCAAGAGACCCAGTACTTC. This gives the protein CASSFGAVWQETQYF. The full variable domain, completed using reference TRBV7-9 and TRBJ2-5, is DTGVSQNPRHKITKRGQNVTFRCDPISEHNRLYWYRQTLGQGPEFLTYFQNEAQLEKSRLLSDRFSAERPKGSFSTLEIQRTEQGDSAMYLCASSFGAVWQETQYFGPGTRLLVL.

The rearrangement joins TRBV7-9 to TRBJ2-7; D could derive from TRBD1 or TRBD2 (5 bases each). The CDR3 runs to 12 residues. Trimming removed 6 bases at V and 8 bases at J, with 14 bases between. CDR1 SEHNR and CDR2 FQNEAQ come from the germline V gene (reference sequence). CDR3: CASSLSTGQQYF. CDR3 nucleotides: TGTGCCAGCAGTTTATCTACGGGACAGCAGTACTTC.